This T cell receptor beta chain was identified during a study of identical twins. General observations from the study: Models underestimated out-of-frame TCR alpha sharing in monozygotic twins. Instead of following the same donors, the conclusions were based on cross-sectional statistical analysis. Invariant MAIT and iNKT cells could partly confound zero-insertion analyses.

This CDR3 is built from 15 residues. V trimming: 1 base; J trimming: 2 bases; junction bases outside the gene matches: 3. Germline loops: CDR1 LGHDT, CDR2 YNNKEL (reference sequence). MiXCR, run by TCRdb on the 5' RACE reads, gives a single entry per CDR3 protein. The sample has about 240,000 distinct CDR3 sequences, roughly a tenth seen once. About this clonotype: Its specificity is not known.

Sequencing used memory T cells sorted from blood. The sequence was collected from a man over 45 in good health. The rearrangement uses TRBV3-1 and TRBJ2-7; 9 bases match TRBD1. The CDR3 DNA follows: TGTGCCAGCAGCCAAGCGGGACAGGGACCCTACGAGCAGTACTTC. Translated, it gives CASSQAGQGPYEQYF.